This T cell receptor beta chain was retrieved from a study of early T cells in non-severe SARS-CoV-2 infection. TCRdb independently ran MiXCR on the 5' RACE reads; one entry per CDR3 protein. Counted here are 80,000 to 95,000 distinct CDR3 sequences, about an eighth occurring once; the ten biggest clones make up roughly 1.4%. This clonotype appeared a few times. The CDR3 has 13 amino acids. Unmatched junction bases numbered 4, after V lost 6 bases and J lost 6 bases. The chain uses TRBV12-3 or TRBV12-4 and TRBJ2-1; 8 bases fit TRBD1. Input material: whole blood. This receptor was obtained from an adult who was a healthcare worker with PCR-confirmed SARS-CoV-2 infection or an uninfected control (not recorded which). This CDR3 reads CASRPGQVNEQFF. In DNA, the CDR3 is TGTGCCAGCAGACCGGGACAGGTCAATGAGCAGTTCTTC.